This T cell receptor (beta chain) emerged from a study of blood T cell repertoires in COVID-19 (dated by TCRdb to about 2020). A note on the overall study: Samples from collaborators originated in the United States, Italy and Spain and spanned both the acute and convalescent phases of COVID-19. Subjects who had been exposed to COVID-19, were actively infected with it, or had recovered from it provided the deeply sampled blood TCRbeta repertoires that made up the dataset. Nearly every sample came with metadata listing a de-identified subject ID, COVID-19 status, age in years and sex. The material from the prospective study consisted of cDNA or gDNA derived from T cells, B-cell-depleted T cells, or PBMCs. The repertoires were released in a freely available public database intended as a resource for research on the immune response to SARS-CoV-2. The samples were drawn from the first 160 participants of the ongoing ImmuneRACE study and from 1,254 subjects provided by 6 global collaborators. HLA class I and class II types, where available, came from metadata supplied by the sample provider rather than from assay-based typing. Broader findings and caveats from the paper: Clinical and demographic metadata were provided uncurated, with the amount varying by source and participant.

The immunoSEQ Assay, a bias-controlled multiplex PCR, was used to amplify TCRbeta CDR3 regions from genomic DNA. The authors processed their data as follows. Within the assay, amplification of reference gene primers was used to estimate how many nucleated cells each sample contained. To quantify the absolute abundance of each unique TCRbeta CDR3 rearrangement, sequence reads were collapsed and filtered. For each sample, productive Simpson clonality was calculated as the square root of Simpson's diversity index across productive rearrangements. TCRdb limited this immuneACCESS table to in-frame rearrangements with V and J called. A share of clones is missing; checked studies link under half to unresolved V genes, and the rest is unexplained. Clone size and V and J calls were adopted from that table, with D and trimming inferred from the DNA. This sample gives roughly 93,000 clones in total; roughly 80% of them show up just once. In total, the top ten clones hold about 10% of the sample.

On this clone itself: No cognate antigen has been identified for it. Base-call qualities are not available, and no considerably larger clone is one nucleotide away.

Whole blood was collected in K2EDTA tubes by collaborating institutions according to the institutions' own protocols. Collaborator samples were shipped for TCRbeta analysis as frozen whole blood, isolated PBMCs, or DNA extracted from either sample type. The sequencing sample was made of peripheral blood. The source of this sequence is a woman over 75 with acute or convalescent COVID-19.

The DNA reads TGTGCCAGCAGCCTCCTTGGGGGGGGGTCCTACAATGAGCAGTTCTTC. This translates into CASSLLGGGSYNEQFF. The chain is assembled from TRBV7-8 and TRBJ2-1; TRBD2 fits 7 bases in the junction. Spanning cysteine to phenylalanine, the CDR3 consists of 16 amino acids. This entry keeps only the CDR3 DNA: 48 bases, framed from base 1. Relative to germline, V is missing 5 bases and J is missing 1 base, with 8 bases of the junction outside any gene match. The germline V gene specifies SGHVS as CDR1 and FQNEAQ as CDR2.